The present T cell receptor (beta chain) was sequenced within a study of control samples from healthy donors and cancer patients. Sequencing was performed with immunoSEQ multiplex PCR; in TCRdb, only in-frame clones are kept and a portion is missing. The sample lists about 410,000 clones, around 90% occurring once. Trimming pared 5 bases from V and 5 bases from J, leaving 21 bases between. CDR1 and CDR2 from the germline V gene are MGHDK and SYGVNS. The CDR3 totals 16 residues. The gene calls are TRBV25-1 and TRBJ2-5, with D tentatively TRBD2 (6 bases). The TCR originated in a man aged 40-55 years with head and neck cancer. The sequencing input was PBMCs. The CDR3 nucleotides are TGTGCCAGCAGTAAGAGGCTGGATGCGGGGTCGGAGACCCAGTACTTC. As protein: CASSKRLDAGSETQYF.